The TCR beta chain described here comes from a study of T cell changes during pregnancy in multiple sclerosis. Here immunoSEQ multiplex PCR was the method, and the copy in TCRdb shows in-frame clones only, minus some. Among 60,000 or so clones listed, 90% were seen once. With 5 bases clipped from V and 3 bases from J, the junction kept 5 bases outside the gene matches. The CDR3 has 15 residues. Germline assignment: CDR1 SGHNT and CDR2 YYREEE (reference sequence). The V and J genes are TRBV5-4 and TRBJ2-3; 11 bases agree with TRBD2. This TCR was sampled from a female donor in good health, enrolled as a control in a pregnancy study. This material consisted of peripheral blood, taken in the second trimester of pregnancy. In DNA form, the CDR3 reads TGTGCCAGCAGTACGACTAGCGGGACAACAGATACGCAGTATTTT. Translated, it gives CASSTTSGTTDTQYF.